These 31 T cell receptor beta chains were all obtained from the same sample, sequenced in a study of cytomegalovirus exposure and HLA in healthy donors. Primers included in the PCR were 60 Vbeta and 13 Jbeta primers. Assay: immunoSEQ multiplex PCR; the TCRdb copy retains only in-frame clones and omits some. The sample has about 85,000 clones, around 80% seen once. What was sequenced was PBMCs. Every receptor here comes from a woman between 45 and 60 years old in good health and CMV-seropositive.

This clone showed up just a few times. Here the CDR3 DNA reads TGTGCCAGTAGTCCTGACTGGAAGACCCAGTACTTC. This gives the protein CASSPDWKTQYF. This chain uses TRBV19 with TRBJ2-5; D is ambiguous. Germline V gene sequence: CDR1 LNHDA, CDR2 SQIVND (reference sequence). The ends were cut back, 5 bases at V and 6 bases at J, with 10 bases in the middle. The CDR3 totals 12 residues.

V is TRBV10-3 and J is TRBJ2-1; a weak D match, TRBD1 (5 bases). CDR1 and CDR2 from the germline V gene are ENHRY and SYGVKD. The V gene lost 6 bases and the J gene lost 7 bases, with 16 bases spanning the gap. The CDR3 is 14 residues long. The CDR3: CAISYDSFGNEQFF. CDR3 DNA sequence: TGTGCCATCAGCTACGACAGCTTTGGGAATGAGCAGTTCTTC.

V gene TRBV30 combines with J gene TRBJ1-4; 7 bases are a match to TRBD1. This CDR3 region has 16 residues. CDR1 and CDR2 from the germline V gene are GTSNPN and SVGIG (reference sequence). V dropped 0 bases and J dropped 10; count of bases not matched to a gene: 14. This CDR3 is CAWSVSGSVGQRKLFF. The DNA of the CDR3 is TGTGCCTGGAGTGTATCTGGTTCCGTGGGACAGAGAAAACTGTTTTTT.

The chain carries TRBV6-6 and TRBJ1-5; D call uncertain. The CDR3 spans 15 residues. The V gene lost 2 bases and the J gene lost 4 bases, with 12 bases spanning the gap. CDR1 and CDR2 from the germline V gene are MNHNY and SVGAGI (reference sequence). CDR3 amino acids: CASSYDNSANQPQHF. For the CDR3, the DNA is TGTGCCAGCAGTTACGACAACTCAGCTAATCAGCCCCAGCATTTT.

CDR3 loop: CASSPSGSGADTQYF. The DNA for the CDR3 is TGTGCCAGTAGTCCTAGCGGGAGTGGCGCAGATACGCAGTATTTT. The chain uses TRBV19 and TRBJ2-3, with TRBD2 matching 10 bases. The CDR3 totals 15 residues. Trimming cost V 5 bases and J 4 bases; bases outside gene matches: 6. Germline CDR1 reads LNHDA; CDR2 reads SQIVND (reference sequence).

The J gene is TRBJ1-4, the V gene TRBV7-2; 11 bases are shared with TRBD1. Germline trimming cut 5 bases from V and 13 bases from J; bases unmatched to any gene: 3. Germline V CDR1 and CDR2: SGHTA, FQGNSA. This CDR3 is built from 12 residues. The CDR3 region has the DNA TGTGCCAGCAGCGGGGGACAGGGGGGACTGTTTTTT. This encodes CASSGGQGGLFF.

The CDR3 bases are TGTGCCAGCAGCCGAGGTTCAGCGCGGGACACAGATACGCAGTATTTT. Translated, it gives CASSRGSARDTDTQYF. The chain combines TRBV5-4 with TRBJ2-3; tentative D call: TRBD2 (6 bases). The CDR3 has 16 residues. Germline CDR1 reads SGHNT; CDR2 reads YYREEE (reference sequence). V was cut by 4 bases and J by 2 bases, with 17 bases left in between.

The chain couples TRBV15 to TRBJ2-3, with 11 bases identical to TRBD1. The CDR3 spans 16 residues. Germline trimming cut 3 bases from V and 1 base from J; bases unmatched to any gene: 3. Looked up from germline, CDR1 is LNHNV and CDR2 is YYDKDF (reference sequence). The CDR3 loop reads CATSSGGQGGTDTQYF. The CDR3 nucleotides are TGTGCCACCAGCAGCGGGGGACAGGGGGGCACAGATACGCAGTATTTT.

CDR3 in amino acids: CAWTGTVISGNTIYF. The DNA for the CDR3 is TGTGCCTGGACCGGGACAGTGATCTCTGGAAACACCATATATTTT. The chain couples TRBV30 to TRBJ1-3; 7 bases line up with TRBD1. Germline values: CDR1 GTSNPN, CDR2 SVGIG (reference sequence). Losses at the gene ends were 4 bases for V and 0 bases for J; bases not matched to a gene: 6. The CDR3 is made up of 15 amino acids.

The J gene is TRBJ2-2, the V gene TRBV11-2, with 11 bases fitting TRBD1. The CDR3 contains 17 residues. V was pared by 0 bases and J by 6 bases, with 6 bases of the junction left unmatched. Germline CDR1 is SGHAT and CDR2 is FQNNGV. The CDR3, as DNA: TGTGCCAGCAGCTTAGAAGGACAGGGGGCTGGTCCCGGGGAGCTGTTTTTT. This encodes CASSLEGQGAGPGELFF.

J is TRBJ1-2 and V is TRBV5-4; no reliable D call. Germline CDR1 is SGHNT and CDR2 is YYREEE (reference sequence). Between the trimmed V and J ends, which lost 3 bases and 3 bases, there was a span of 18 bases. The CDR3 length is 16 residues. The CDR3 is CASSSPAGEGYYGYTF. CDR3 sequence (DNA): TGTGCCAGCAGCTCTCCCGCCGGGGAAGGGTACTATGGCTACACCTTC.

The V gene is TRBV10-1, the J gene TRBJ2-7; 12 bases align to TRBD2. Germline CDR1 reads WNHNN; CDR2 reads SYGVQD (reference sequence). The V and J ends lost 5 bases and 4 bases, in that order; junction bases with no gene match: 12. This CDR3 contains 17 residues. The CDR3 loop is CASSLTSGSRRRYEQYV. DNA of the CDR3: TGCGCCAGCAGTTTGACTAGCGGGAGCCGTCGAAGGTACGAGCAGTACGTC.

This clone was counted between two and nine times. This chain joins TRBV9 and TRBJ1-1; D may be TRBD1 (5 bases). Per germline, CDR1 SGDLS and CDR2 YYNGEE. This CDR3 spans 15 amino acids. V lost 4 bases, J lost 3 bases, and 16 bases lay in between. CDR3 region: CASSPSGGKDTEAFF. CDR3 nucleotides: TGTGCCAGCAGCCCATCCGGGGGAAAGGACACTGAAGCTTTCTTT.

This clone was seen only a few times. V usage is TRBV27 and J usage is TRBJ1-2, with 8 bases aligning to TRBD1. Per germline, CDR1 MNHEY and CDR2 SMNVEV (reference sequence). The CDR3 extends over 14 amino acids. Losses at the gene ends were 4 bases for V and 7 bases for J; bases not matched to a gene: 8. CDR3 in DNA: TGTGCCAGCAGTTATTCGGACAGGGTTAGTGGCTACACCTTC. Its translation is CASSYSDRVSGYTF.

About this clone itself: A junction boundary mismatches the germline segment, possibly from a read error. This CDR3 is also generated by other DNA sequences in the sample. This sequence joins TRBV4-1 and TRBJ2-5; D is possibly TRBD2 (5 bases). CDR1 is MGHRA, CDR2 YSYEKL, per germline. The CDR3 totals 16 residues. CDR3 in amino acids: CASSQDRERGRETQYF. The CDR3, as DNA: TGCGCCAGCAGCCAAGATAGAGAGCGCGGGCGAGAGACCCAATACTTC.

The gene calls are TRBV9 and TRBJ1-5, with a possible D match to TRBD1 (5 bases). V was shortened by 0 bases and J by 7 bases, with 11 bases between the two germline ends. The germline gives CDR1 SGDLS, CDR2 YYNGEE. The CDR3 covers 14 residues. In nucleotides, the CDR3 is TGTGCCAGCAGCGTAGGCAGGGAGGGACAGCCCCAGCATTTT. This gives the protein CASSVGREGQPQHF.

The chain employs TRBV11-2 and TRBJ2-3; TRBD1 aligns across 7 bases. The trim removed 8 bases at V and 0 bases at J, leaving 11 bases unmatched. Germline values: CDR1 SGHAT, CDR2 FQNNGV. The CDR3 is made up of 16 amino acids. The DNA of the CDR3 is TGTGCCAGCCCCCCGACAGGGTCCTCAAGCACAGATACGCAGTATTTT. Its translation: CASPPTGSSSTDTQYF.

The chain carries TRBV7-9 and TRBJ2-4, with 13 bases fitting TRBD2. CDR3 size: 17 residues. Germline V gene sequence: CDR1 SEHNR, CDR2 FQNEAQ (reference sequence). The V gene end was trimmed by 4 bases and the J gene end by 3 bases; junction bases not matched to a gene: 6. CDR3 region: CASSSWTSGSGKNIQYF. The CDR3 nucleotides read TGTGCCAGCAGCTCCTGGACTAGCGGGAGTGGCAAAAACATTCAGTACTTC.

This chain links TRBV27 with TRBJ2-3; D may be TRBD2 (5 bases). The CDR3 is 16 amino acids. The germline gives CDR1 MNHEY, CDR2 SMNVEV (reference sequence). V shed 3 bases and J shed 5 bases, with 18 bases lying between them. The CDR3 nucleotides are TGTGCCAGCAGTTTTTATTACCCTAGCTCGGGAGATACGCAGTATTTT. This gives the protein CASSFYYPSSGDTQYF.

The V and J genes are TRBV7-3 and TRBJ2-2; 10 bases are a match to TRBD2. CDR1 is SGHTA and CDR2 is FQGTGA in the germline V gene. V dropped 5 bases and J dropped 5; count of bases not matched to a gene: 11. The CDR3 is 17 residues long. The CDR3 DNA reads TGTGCCAGCAGCCCGACTAGCGGGTCAATGGGGACCGGGGAGCTGTTTTTT. Translated, it gives CASSPTSGSMGTGELFF.

This chain connects TRBV6-1 to TRBJ1-6, with 7 bases identical to TRBD1. The CDR3 covers 15 residues. After removal of 11 bases from V and 8 bases from J, the junction contained 15 bases not matched to a gene. Germline V gene sequence: CDR1 MNHNS, CDR2 SASEGT. The CDR3 here is CACLAARGIYSPLHF. The CDR3 DNA follows: TGTGCCTGCCTTGCCGCCAGGGGGATCTATTCACCCCTCCACTTT.

J is TRBJ2-7 and V is TRBV7-2; 8 bases fit TRBD2. V shed 1 base and J 3 bases; nucleotides not matched to a gene: 5. The CDR3 spans 15 residues. Germline loops: CDR1 SGHTA, CDR2 FQGNSA. CDR3 nucleotide sequence: TGTGCCAGCAGCTTAGAGCTAGCGGGTTACTACGAGCAGTACGTC. This encodes CASSLELAGYYEQYV.

This rearrangement joins TRBV5-1 to TRBJ1-3; D is unresolved. V shed 8 bases and J shed 2 bases, with 14 bases lying between them. This CDR3 spans 14 amino acids. Germline V gene sequence: CDR1 SGHRS, CDR2 YFSETQ. Written as DNA, the CDR3 is TGCGCCAGTTCCCAGGAACCCCCTGGAAACACCATATATTTT. The encoded protein is CASSQEPPGNTIYF.

The chain carries TRBV7-9 and TRBJ1-2, with D perhaps matching TRBD1 (5 bases). The V gene's germline CDR1 is SEHNR and CDR2 FQNEAQ (reference sequence). Trimming took 2 bases from V and 8 from J, leaving 12 bases between them. The CDR3 contains 13 residues. The CDR3 DNA is TGTGCCAGCAGCTTATCGCAGGGATGGGGCTACACCTTC. Translation: CASSLSQGWGYTF.

This rearrangement joins TRBV2 to TRBJ2-5; D possibly corresponds to TRBD1 (6 bases). The germline CDR1 and CDR2 sequences are SNHLY and FYNNEI. The CDR3 has 14 residues. Trimming left V 6 bases short and J 4 bases short, with 15 bases between. The CDR3 region is CASRQGASSETQYF. CDR3 DNA: TGTGCCAGCAGACAGGGAGCCTCATCAGAGACCCAGTACTTC. The full variable domain, completed using reference TRBV2 and TRBJ2-5, is EPEVTQTPSHQVTQMGQEVILRCVPISNHLYFYWYRQILGQKVEFLVSFYNNEISEKSEIFDDQFSVERPDGSNFTLKIRSTKLEDSAMYFCASRQGASSETQYFGPGTRLLVL.

V usage is TRBV29-1 and J usage is TRBJ2-1; D is possibly TRBD2 (5 bases). V was cut by 4 bases and J by 3 bases, with 10 bases left in between. Germline V gives CDR1 SQVTM, CDR2 ANQGSEA. The CDR3 sequence is 13 residues long. The CDR3 region is CSVGAENYNEQFF. In DNA, the CDR3 is TGCAGCGTTGGAGCGGAGAACTACAATGAGCAGTTCTTC.

This chain uses TRBV7-3 with TRBJ2-2; D may be TRBD1 (5 bases). This CDR3 is 13 amino acids long. Trimming took 3 bases from V and 5 from J, leaving 7 bases between them. Germline lookup yields CDR1 SGHTA and CDR2 FQGTGA. CDR3 region: CASSFQGTGELFF. The CDR3 nucleotides read TGTGCCAGCAGCTTTCAGGGTACCGGGGAGCTGTTTTTT.

This clone was observed a handful of times. CDR3 nucleotides: TGTGCCAGCAGTCGAACGGGTTACAATGAGCAGTTCTTC. Its protein is CASSRTGYNEQFF. The chain joins TRBV6-5 to TRBJ2-1; D unclear. V gave up 5 bases and J gave up 4 bases, with 9 bases separating them. CDR1 and CDR2 (germline): MNHEY, SVGAGI. The CDR3 runs to 13 residues.

The genes are TRBV6-6 and TRBJ2-1; the match to TRBD2 covers 7 bases. The CDR3 contains 16 residues. V lost 2 bases and J lost 0; bases outside the gene matches: 4. CDR1 MNHNY and CDR2 SVGAGI come from the germline V gene (reference sequence). CDR3 sequence: CASSYGAGVSYNEQFF. In DNA form, the CDR3 reads TGTGCCAGCAGTTACGGGGCGGGGGTCTCCTACAATGAGCAGTTCTTC.

The J gene is TRBJ1-6, the V gene TRBV30; 7 bases fit TRBD1. This CDR3 contains 14 residues. Germline CDR1 is GTSNPN and CDR2 is SVGIG (reference sequence). The V gene end was trimmed by 5 bases and the J gene end by 5 bases; junction bases not matched to a gene: 6. For the CDR3, the DNA is TGTGCCTGGGTGGGACAGAGTAATAATTCACCCCTCCACTTT. This translates into CAWVGQSNNSPLHF.

The rearrangement uses TRBV5-5 and TRBJ2-7; weak D call: TRBD1 (6 bases). CDR3 length: 14 residues. Germline CDR1 SGHKS, CDR2 YYEKEE (reference sequence). The V end was cut by 0 bases, the J end by 3 bases, with 10 bases between. The CDR3 nucleotides are TGTGCCAGCAGCTTGGTTGCAGGGGACTACGAGCAGTACTTC. Translation: CASSLVAGDYEQYF.